The 25 T cell receptor beta chains below were found in one sample sequenced in a study of metastatic and nonmetastatic thyroid tumors. TCRdb re-called clones via MiXCR from the PCR reads. The sample lists about 5,000 clones; approximately 29% were seen once. There were no patients who had received any treatment before thyroid surgery. The specimen sequenced was adjacent normal tissue. The origin of the receptors is a female donor with papillary thyroid cancer or a benign thyroid nodule (not recorded which). Some clones in this sample may be carry-over from other donors' samples.

Comments on this clone: The junction shows a germline mismatch at one end, possibly a read error. The V gene is TRBV20-1, the J gene TRBJ1-2; TRBD1 matches 9 bases. There are 14 residues in the CDR3. Germline values: CDR1 DFQATT, CDR2 SNEGSKA (reference sequence). The CDR3 here is CSAKNRGLVYGYTF. As DNA, the CDR3 is TGCAGTGCAAAGAACAGGGGGCTCGTCTATGGGTACACCTTC.

This chain joins TRBV20-1 and TRBJ1-1; a possible D gene is TRBD1 (5 bases). The CDR3 is made up of 14 amino acids. From germline, CDR1 is DFQATT and CDR2 SNEGSKA (reference sequence). V was shortened by 1 base and J by 3 bases, with 12 bases between the two germline ends. The CDR3 sequence: CSARGDRGDTEAFF. The DNA for the CDR3 is TGCAGTGCTAGAGGGGACCGTGGGGACACTGAAGCTTTCTTT.

This clone was counted only a few times. CDR3 in DNA: TGTGCCAGCAGTGAATACGGACAGGGGGTAACAGATACGCAGTATTTT. Amino acid sequence: CASSEYGQGVTDTQYF. The rearrangement uses TRBV6-1 and TRBJ2-3; TRBD1 aligns across 10 bases. Germline CDR1 MNHNS, CDR2 SASEGT. The CDR3 consists of 16 residues. The J segment lost 3 bases and the V segment lost 2 bases, leaving 5 bases of the junction unmatched.

The chain joins TRBV6-5 to TRBJ2-5, with TRBD2 matching 13 bases. J lost 4 bases, V lost 2 bases, and 7 bases had no gene match. The CDR3 has 17 amino acids. CDR1 and CDR2 (germline): MNHEY, SVGAGI. CDR3 DNA: TGTGCCAGCAGTTACGAACTAGCGGGAGGGGCGCGAGAGACCCAGTACTTC. Translated, it gives CASSYELAGGARETQYF.

Sample share makes this clone large (0.1 to 1%). The V and J genes are TRBV27 and TRBJ2-7; D tentatively reads TRBD1 or TRBD2 (5 bases each). The V end lost 5 bases, the J end lost 4 bases, and 27 bases lay between the germline ends. This CDR3 spans 18 amino acids. Germline CDR1 is MNHEY and CDR2 is SMNVEV (reference sequence). The CDR3 here is CASSPPHPARGPRYEQYF. CDR3 in DNA: TGTGCCAGCAGTCCCCCCCACCCGGCCCGGGGCCCCCGATACGAGCAGTACTTC.

This clone is judged medium-sized. The chain recombines TRBV6-1 with TRBJ1-1; the match to TRBD1 covers 7 bases. J gave up 7 bases and V 6 bases, and 11 bases lay outside the gene matches. CDR1 MNHNS and CDR2 SASEGT come from the germline V gene. The CDR3 has 14 residues. Here the CDR3 reads CASSTSRGKIEAFF. DNA for the CDR3: TGTGCCAGCAGCACCTCCAGGGGGAAGATTGAAGCTTTCTTT.

The chain employs TRBV19 and TRBJ2-7; D possibly uses TRBD1 or TRBD2 (5 bases each). V was clipped by 9 bases and J by 6 bases, with 18 bases between them. This CDR3 region has 13 residues. Germline-derived CDR1 and CDR2 are LNHDA and SQIVND (reference sequence). The CDR3 sequence is CASSDNRDGEQYF. In DNA, the CDR3 is TGTGCCAGCAGCGATAACCGGGACGGCGAGCAGTACTTC.

This clone was seen ten or more times. V gene TRBV7-6 combines with J gene TRBJ2-2, with 8 bases identical to TRBD1. Germline lookup yields CDR1 SGHVS and CDR2 FNYEAQ. J gave up 5 bases and V 4 bases, and 9 bases lay outside the gene matches. This CDR3 is built from 16 residues. CDR3 DNA sequence: TGTGCCAGCAGCTCACCCCGGACAGGGTTAACCGGGGAGCTGTTTTTT. Residues: CASSSPRTGLTGELFF.

Within the sample, this clone is medium-sized. The CDR3 region is CASSYLGAGDVQAFF. In DNA, the CDR3 is TGTGCCAGCAGTTACTTGGGGGCCGGAGATGTACAAGCTTTCTTT. This chain uses TRBV6-5 with TRBJ1-1; the D gene is possibly TRBD1 (6 bases). The CDR3 covers 15 residues. Trimming left V 1 base short and J 9 bases short, with 18 bases between. Germline assignment: CDR1 MNHEY and CDR2 SVGAGI.

By proportion, this clone is medium-sized. The chain carries TRBV15 and TRBJ2-7; a weak D match, TRBD2 (5 bases). Per the germline V gene, CDR1 is LNHNV and CDR2 is YYDKDF (reference sequence). Trimming removed 1 base from V and 6 bases from J, with 13 bases in between. The CDR3 extends over 14 amino acids. CDR3 residues: CATSRVRRDGEQYF. The CDR3 nucleotides are TGTGCCACCAGCAGAGTTCGACGGGATGGCGAGCAGTACTTC.

Sample share makes this clone medium-sized. This rearrangement joins TRBV6-1 to TRBJ2-5; 10 bases agree with TRBD1. The CDR3 extends over 13 amino acids. The J segment lost 4 bases and the V segment lost 6 bases, leaving 2 bases of the junction unmatched. The germline CDR1 and CDR2 sequences are MNHNS and SASEGT. The DNA of the CDR3 is TGTGCCAGCAGGGGGGACAGGGGAGAGACCCAGTACTTC. Translated: CASRGDRGETQYF.

This clone was counted between two and nine times. Since the CDR3 does not end with the conserved phenylalanine or tryptophan, this likely comes from a read error. J is TRBJ2-1 and V is TRBV19; D remains ambiguous. CDR3 size: 11 residues. Germline V gene sequence: CDR1 LNHDA, CDR2 SQIVND (reference sequence). The V end was cut by 7 bases, the J end by 10 bases, with 11 bases between. CDR3 nucleotides: TGTGCCAGTACCCTGAAGGGCGAGCAGTTCTTA. This codes for CASTLKGEQFL.

In its sample, this clone was seen a few times. The rearrangement uses TRBV20-1 and TRBJ1-2; D is ambiguous. The V end lost 3 bases, the J end lost 7 bases, and 18 bases lay between the germline ends. The CDR3 totals 14 residues. CDR1 is DFQATT and CDR2 is SNEGSKA in the germline V gene (reference sequence). In DNA form, the CDR3 reads TGCAGTGCTAGTCCGCTAGAGTATTCGGGTGGCTACACCTTC. This sequence encodes CSASPLEYSGGYTF.

This clone was found a few times. This chain joins TRBV28 and TRBJ2-7, with unresolved D. Germline V CDR1 and CDR2: MDHEN, SYDVKM. V shed 6 bases and J shed 3 bases, with 18 bases lying between them. The CDR3 is made up of 15 amino acids. CDR3 DNA: TGTGCCAGCAGCTCCTATGGGGTGGTAGGCTACGAGCAGTACTTC. This gives the protein CASSSYGVVGYEQYF. The entire variable domain, with the rest obtained from reference TRBV28 and TRBJ2-7, is as follows: DVKVTQSSRYLVKRTGEKVFLECVQDMDHENMFWYRQDPGLGLRLIYFSYDVKMKEKGDIPEGYSVSREKKERFSLILESASTNQTSMYLCASSSYGVVGYEQYFGPGTRLTVT.

This clone is large (0.1 to 1%) in the sample. The V call is TRBV6-5, the J call TRBJ1-1, with D possibly matching TRBD1 (5 bases). With 0 bases removed from V and 6 bases from J, the gap between germline ends came to 8 bases. CDR3 length: 13 amino acids. Germline CDR1 MNHEY, CDR2 SVGAGI. CDR3 sequence (DNA): TGTGCCAGCAGTTACTCGGGCAGGGCTGAAGCTTTCTTT. Translated, it gives CASSYSGRAEAFF.

This clone was seen a single time. The V and J genes are TRBV20-1 and TRBJ2-7, with 7 bases identical to TRBD2. Germline-derived CDR1 and CDR2 are DFQATT and SNEGSKA (reference sequence). After removal of 0 bases from V and 2 bases from J, the junction contained 7 bases not matched to a gene. The length of the CDR3 is 15 residues. CDR3 residues: CSARDPSGGPYEQYF. The CDR3 region has the DNA TGCAGTGCTAGAGATCCGTCGGGAGGCCCCTACGAGCAGTACTTC.

This clone is medium-sized by share. The J gene is TRBJ1-1, the V gene TRBV11-2; D is possibly TRBD1 (5 bases). The V gene lost 1 base and the J gene lost 4 bases, with 10 bases spanning the gap. The CDR3 sequence is 14 residues long. Germline CDR1 reads SGHAT; CDR2 reads FQNNGV. The CDR3 region has the DNA TGTGCCAGCAGCTTAGTTGGGGCAAGCACTGAAGCTTTCTTT. Protein product: CASSLVGASTEAFF.

By sample share, this clone is medium-sized (0.01 to 0.1%). The V call is TRBV7-8, the J call TRBJ1-6, with unresolved D. Trimming left V 5 bases short and J 14 bases short, with 13 bases between. The CDR3 length is 12 residues. Germline values: CDR1 SGHVS, CDR2 FQNEAQ. As DNA, the CDR3 is TGTGCCAGCAGCCGGTCCCCGGAGGCCCTCCACTTT. It yields the protein CASSRSPEALHF.

In its sample, this clone was seen a few times. At one end the junction does not follow the germline gene, possibly because of a read error. The CDR3 nucleotides read TGTGCCAGCAGTTTATGTGATAGTTCATACTCCTACAGTGAGCAGTCCTTC. Protein sequence: CASSLCDSSYSYSEQSF. The V gene is TRBV28, the J gene TRBJ2-1, with D unresolved. Germline V CDR1 and CDR2: MDHEN, SYDVKM. The CDR3 spans 17 residues. The variable domain in full, with the rest retrieved from reference TRBV28 and TRBJ2-1, is DVKVTQSSRYLVKRTGEKVFLECVQDMDHENMFWYRQDPGLGLRLIYFSYDVKMKEKGDIPEGYSVSREKKERFSLILESASTNQTSMYLCASSLCDSSYSYSEQSFGPGTRLTVL.

Judged by abundance, this clone is medium-sized. CDR3 amino acids: CASSQDVRRRFYGYTF. The CDR3 nucleotides are TGCGCCAGCAGCCAAGATGTCCGGCGAAGGTTCTATGGCTACACCTTC. V usage is TRBV4-3 and J usage is TRBJ1-2; D remains ambiguous. The germline V gene encodes CDR1 LGHNA and CDR2 YSLEER. V was clipped by 0 bases and J by 4 bases, with 15 bases between them. The CDR3 is 16 residues long.

The J gene is TRBJ1-2, the V gene TRBV4-1; D not resolved. The CDR3 sequence is 14 residues long. V was clipped by 0 bases and J by 8 bases, with 13 bases between them. Germline CDR1 and CDR2: MGHRA and YSYEKL. CDR3 loop: CASSQEREGIGYTF. CDR3 nucleotides: TGCGCCAGCAGCCAAGAGAGGGAAGGGATCGGCTACACCTTC.

This sequence joins TRBV7-3 and TRBJ2-1; 8 bases align to TRBD2. CDR1 and CDR2 (germline): SGHTA, FQGTGA. The CDR3 is made up of 17 amino acids. Germline trimming cut 1 base from V and 2 bases from J; bases unmatched to any gene: 7. Here the CDR3 reads CASSLSGGGPPYNEQFF. CDR3 coding DNA: TGTGCCAGCAGCTTAAGTGGCGGGGGGCCCCCCTACAATGAGCAGTTCTTC.

This clone was picked up a small number of times. The rearrangement joins TRBV5-1 to TRBJ2-7; 13 bases match TRBD2. This CDR3 spans 14 amino acids. Germline V gene lookup returns CDR1 SGHRS and CDR2 YFSETQ. With 4 bases clipped from V and 4 bases from J, the junction kept 2 bases outside the gene matches. The CDR3 loop is CASSKGLAGYEQYF. The CDR3 DNA reads TGCGCCAGCAGCAAGGGACTAGCGGGGTACGAGCAGTACTTC.

This clone was seen a few times. The rearrangement links TRBV28 to TRBJ1-2; 9 nucleotides line up with TRBD1. The CDR3 extends over 15 amino acids. J gave up 4 bases and V 6 bases, and 9 bases lay outside the gene matches. CDR1 and CDR2 from the germline V gene are MDHEN and SYDVKM. CDR3: CASSQTGGAGYGYTF. In DNA form, the CDR3 reads TGTGCCAGCAGCCAAACAGGGGGCGCCGGCTATGGCTACACCTTC.

The gene calls are TRBV6-1 and TRBJ1-2, with TRBD1 as a possible D gene (6 bases). Germline values: CDR1 MNHNS, CDR2 SASEGT. This CDR3 has 15 residues. V gave up 2 bases and J gave up 6 bases, with 16 bases separating them. In DNA, the CDR3 is TGTGCCAGCAGTGAATATCTTGGGGGCGCGAATGGCTACACCTTC. It codes for CASSEYLGGANGYTF.